A single sample is the source of the 4 T cell receptor beta chains below, sequenced in a study of cytotoxic CD8 clonotypes in ibrutinib-treated CLL (dated by TCRdb to about 2021). This specimen's time point label, per the study, means: progressive disease on ibrutinib. Library preparation employed the immunoSEQ multiplex PCR assay. Drawn from immuneACCESS, this table holds only the in-frame rearrangements with V and J called that TCRdb kept. Clones are partly lost; checked studies trace under half to an unresolved V gene and leave the rest unexplained. Within this sample are 270,000 or so clones, with approximately 76% of them counted one time only. The top ten hold around 6% of the sample. This specimen was PBMCs, taken at disease progression, from a patient treated with ibrutinib. The source is a human donor with chronic lymphocytic leukemia.

The chain joins TRBV7-9 to TRBJ1-2, with a possible D match to TRBD1 (5 bases). Trimming left V 2 bases short and J 3 bases short, with 13 bases between. Per the germline V gene, CDR1 is SEHNR and CDR2 is FQNEAQ (reference sequence). The CDR3 length is 15 residues. The CDR3 loop is CASSLSSGDHYGYTF. The CDR3 DNA follows: TGTGCCAGCAGCTTATCATCTGGGGACCACTATGGCTACACCTTC.

The rearrangement links TRBV5-1 to TRBJ2-2, with 7 positions matching TRBD1. The CDR3 loop spans 16 amino acids. Germline V gene lookup returns CDR1 SGHRS and CDR2 YFSETQ. V gave up 0 bases and J gave up 3 bases; unmatched junction bases: 5. The CDR3 sequence is CASSLGRGPHTGELFF. CDR3 nucleotide sequence: TGCGCCAGCAGCTTGGGTAGGGGGCCTCACACCGGGGAGCTGTTTTTT. The variable domain in full, with the rest retrieved from reference TRBV5-1 and TRBJ2-2, is KAGVTQTPRYLIKTRGQQVTLSCSPISGHRSVSWYQQTPGQGLQFLFEYFSETQRNKGNFPGRFSGRQFSNSRSEMNVSTLELGDSALYLCASSLGRGPHTGELFFGEGSRLTVL.

The rearrangement uses TRBV10-3 and TRBJ2-3; the D call may be TRBD1 or TRBD2 (5 bases each). The CDR3 is made up of 13 amino acids. V dropped 3 bases and J dropped 5 bases, with 9 bases sitting between them. Per germline, CDR1 ENHRY and CDR2 SYGVKD. The CDR3 DNA reads as TGTGCCATCAGTGAAGGGACGGGAGATACGCAGTATTTT. This translates into CAISEGTGDTQYF.

The CDR3 sequence: CASSNKADTEAFF. CDR3 bases: TGTGCCAGCAGTAACAAGGCGGACACTGAAGCTTTCTTT. This rearrangement joins TRBV5-5 to TRBJ1-1; D remains unclear. V was pared by 5 bases and J by 3 bases, with 11 bases between. The germline V gene has CDR1 SGHKS and CDR2 YYEKEE (reference sequence). This CDR3 has 13 residues.